Listed here are 18 T cell receptor beta chains from one sample, sequenced in a study of blood T cells in healthy people across ages. The authors ran a second PCR of about 7 to 11 cycles using a sample-barcoded 5' primer and a J-beta primer mix. TCRdb reprocessed the 5' RACE reads via MiXCR and lists one record per CDR3 protein. In the table there are 850,000 or so distinct CDR3 sequences, 25% to 35% of which are singletons. Sequencing used blood. Receptors originate from a woman aged 80 or older in good health.

In regard to this clonotype: It may be a read error: a sequence one base away is much more abundant. The chain uses TRBV7-9 and TRBJ1-1; D is uncertain. CDR1 and CDR2 from the germline V gene are SEHNR and FQNEAQ (reference sequence). V was clipped by 3 bases and J by 6 bases, with 11 bases between them. This CDR3 is 13 amino acids long. The CDR3 DNA reads TGTGCCAGCAGCTTTTTCCCTGGCGCTGAAGCTTTCTTT. The encoded protein is CASSFFPGAEAFF.

Comments on this clonotype: The junction does not match germline at one end; this may be a read error. The chain links TRBV7-9 to TRBJ1-2, with unresolved D. This CDR3 has 15 residues. Germline V gene lookup returns CDR1 SEHNR and CDR2 FQNEAQ (reference sequence). The CDR3 DNA sequence: TGTGCCAACAGCTCTCGGCAGGCACTAAGCTATGGCTACACCTTC. Translated, it gives CANSSRQALSYGYTF.

V and J are TRBV4-2 and TRBJ2-5; D perhaps matches TRBD2 (6 bases). V was pared by 4 bases and J by 4 bases, with 19 bases between. Germline V lookup: CDR1 LGHNA, CDR2 YNFKEQ. The CDR3 runs 16 residues. In DNA form, the CDR3 reads TGTGCCAGCAGCCCAGCATCTGTTGGGGGAGGAGAGACCCAGTACTTC. As protein: CASSPASVGGGETQYF.

This clonotype was counted many times. CDR3 residues: CSARSRPGTGLRNQPQHF. Here the CDR3 DNA reads TGCAGTGCTAGATCCCGTCCCGGGACAGGGTTGAGGAATCAGCCCCAGCATTTT. V is TRBV20-1 and J is TRBJ1-5; 9 bases map to TRBD1. The CDR3 contains 18 residues. V was clipped by 2 bases and J by 4 bases; unmatched bases: 15. Germline lookup yields CDR1 DFQATT and CDR2 SNEGSKA (reference sequence).

In regard to this clonotype: A read error may be the cause here, since a much bigger clone is one base away. The chain has TRBV7-2 and TRBJ2-3; TRBD1 matches at 7 bases. V trimming: 4 bases; J trimming: 3 bases; junction bases outside the gene matches: 10. Germline loops: CDR1 SGHTA, CDR2 FQGNSA. The CDR3 runs to 16 residues. The CDR3: CASSSTQGRGTDTQYF. As DNA, the CDR3 is TGTGCCAGCAGCTCAACGCAGGGCAGGGGGACAGATACGCAGTATTTT.

This clonotype was recorded a few times. The gene calls are TRBV4-3 and TRBJ1-2; D is undetermined. With 0 bases removed from V and 0 bases from J, the gap between germline ends came to 8 bases. CDR1 is LGHNA and CDR2 is YSLEER in the germline V gene. This CDR3 comprises 15 residues. CDR3 residues: CASSQDLITNYGYTF. The CDR3 nucleotides read TGCGCCAGCAGCCAAGATCTGATTACTAACTATGGCTACACCTTC.

This clonotype was seen at least ten times. The chain recombines TRBV7-9 with TRBJ2-5, with D maybe TRBD2 (5 bases). Germline CDR1 and CDR2: SEHNR and FQNEAQ (reference sequence). Trimming shortened V by 3 bases and J by 5 bases, and 10 bases separated the two germline ends. This CDR3 comprises 13 residues. The CDR3 region is CASSFPGLETQYF. The CDR3 nucleotides are TGTGCCAGCAGCTTCCCGGGGTTGGAGACCCAGTACTTC.

The V call is TRBV4-3, the J call TRBJ2-1; 14 bases fit TRBD2. This CDR3 has 15 residues. The V gene's germline CDR1 is LGHNA and CDR2 YSLEER. Trimming at V came to 4 bases and at J to 8 bases, leaving 4 bases not matched to a gene. DNA for the CDR3: TGCGCCAGCAGCCCGACTAGCGGGAGGGGGGATGAGCAGTTCTTC. This sequence encodes CASSPTSGRGDEQFF.

This sequence joins TRBV7-3 and TRBJ2-1; D gene ambiguous. V lost 2 bases and J lost 6, with 14 bases in between. Looked up from germline, CDR1 is SGHTA and CDR2 is FQGTGA. The CDR3 consists of 15 residues. The DNA of the CDR3 is TGTGCCAGCAGCTTAGCGCCTAGTCCCGCCAATGAGCAGTTCTTC. Translating it yields CASSLAPSPANEQFF. The full variable domain, rest sourced from reference TRBV7-3 and TRBJ2-1, is GAGVSQTPSNKVTEKGKYVELRCDPISGHTALYWYRQSLGQGPEFLIYFQGTGAADDSGLPNDRFFAVRPEGSVSTLKIQRTERGDSAVYLCASSLAPSPANEQFFGPGTRLTVL.

V and J are TRBV28 and TRBJ2-5; 11 bases match TRBD2. Near its end, the DNA agrees better with TRBJ2-7, so the J call may be wrong. The length of the CDR3 is 15 residues. Germline values: CDR1 MDHEN, CDR2 SYDVKM. The CDR3 DNA reads TGTGCCAGCAAAGTCGGGACTAGCGGACCCTACGAGCAGTACTTC. Translated: CASKVGTSGPYEQYF.

The chain has TRBV20-1 and TRBJ1-2; 10 nucleotides agree with TRBD1. The germline V gene has CDR1 DFQATT and CDR2 SNEGSKA (reference sequence). The CDR3 has 14 residues. The junction had 8 bases not matched to a gene; V was cut back by 3 bases and J by 7 bases. DNA of the CDR3: TGCAGTGCTAGGTTCGGACAGGGGGTCGGTGGCTACACCTTC. Its protein is CSARFGQGVGGYTF.

Details on this clonotype: A much larger clonotype is one base distant, so this may be a read error. The chain joins TRBV6-5 to TRBJ2-7, with 9 nucleotides matching TRBD1. With V trimmed by 0 bases and J by 4 bases, 7 bases remained unmatched. There are 16 residues in the CDR3. Germline V lookup: CDR1 MNHEY, CDR2 SVGAGI. The CDR3 spells CASSYSTGGSEYEQYF. In DNA, the CDR3 is TGTGCCAGCAGTTACTCAACAGGGGGCTCAGAGTACGAGCAGTACTTC.

Comment on this clonotype: At one boundary the junction diverges from the germline segment, which might be a read error. The chain has TRBV29-1 and TRBJ1-1; 9 positions match TRBD1. The CDR3 loop spans 14 amino acids. Germline-derived CDR1 and CDR2 are SQVTM and ANQGSEA. CDR3 nucleotides: TGCGGCGTTGTATTGGGACAGGGCGGGACTGAAGCTTTCTTT. It specifies CGVVLGQGGTEAFF.

The chain carries TRBV7-2 and TRBJ2-1; the D gene is possibly TRBD2 (5 bases). The germline V and J ends were trimmed by 5 bases and 6 bases, with 11 bases remaining between them. Germline V gives CDR1 SGHTA, CDR2 FQGNSA. The CDR3 length is 13 residues. CDR3 nucleotide sequence: TGTGCCAGCAGCGCGGGTCGTCCCAATGAGCAGTTCTTC. Protein: CASSAGRPNEQFF.

This clonotype was counted many times. The rearrangement uses TRBV4-3 and TRBJ2-1; 7 bases are a match to TRBD2. Germline trimming cut 2 bases from V and 6 bases from J; bases unmatched to any gene: 4. Looked up from germline, CDR1 is LGHNA and CDR2 is YSLEER. The CDR3 length is 14 residues. DNA of the CDR3: TGCGCCAGCAGCCAATTAACGGGGGGCAATGAGCAGTTCTTC. Protein: CASSQLTGGNEQFF.

The table lists this clonotype with a few counts. A single base separates this from a much larger clone, so it may be a read error. The chain carries TRBV20-1 and TRBJ1-5, with a possible D match to TRBD1 (6 bases). The CDR3 has 15 amino acids. CDR1 and CDR2 from the germline V gene are DFQATT and SNEGSKA (reference sequence). The CDR3 sequence is CSAAGGLGSNQPRHF. DNA of the CDR3: TGCAGTGCGGCCGGGGGGCTGGGTAGCAATCAGCCCCGGCATTTT.

This clonotype was observed at least ten times. The rearrangement joins TRBV5-1 to TRBJ2-3; D may be TRBD1 (6 bases). CDR1 SGHRS and CDR2 YFSETQ come from the germline V gene. The CDR3 loop spans 15 amino acids. V was pared by 4 bases and J by 0 bases, with 12 bases between. CDR3 residues: CASSGRGASTDTQYF. Written as DNA, the CDR3 is TGCGCCAGCAGCGGCAGGGGTGCTAGCACAGATACGCAGTATTTT.

This clonotype was recorded many times. V is TRBV6-6 and J is TRBJ2-2; D call uncertain. The CDR3 consists of 13 residues. V was shortened by 2 bases and J by 6 bases, with 7 bases between the two germline ends. In germline, CDR1 is MNHNY, CDR2 SVGAGI (reference sequence). CDR3 in amino acids: CASSYPPSGELFF. The CDR3 DNA reads TGTGCCAGCAGTTACCCGCCGTCCGGGGAGCTGTTTTTT.